This record concerns one T cell receptor beta chain sequence. Its antigen is not identified. The PCR made use of 60 Vbeta and 13 Jbeta primers. The assay was immunoSEQ multiplex PCR, and TCRdb's table has in-frame clones only and misses some. This table holds 150,000 to 200,000 clones, around 81% found once. This record belongs to a study of cytomegalovirus exposure and HLA in healthy donors. The CDR3 extends over 16 amino acids. Trimming shortened V by 2 bases and J by 5 bases, and 16 bases separated the two germline ends. The germline CDR1 and CDR2 sequences are SGHVS and FQNEAQ. Overall study results and limits: The study flagged about 150 TCR beta chains as cytomegalovirus-associated. For most subjects, TCR beta sequences were reported to predict HLA-A and HLA-B alleles with accuracy.

The receptor's source is a woman between 18 and 30 years old in good health and CMV-seropositive. The sample comprised PBMCs. The chain uses TRBV7-8 and TRBJ2-1; D might be TRBD1 (5 bases). This CDR3 reads CASSLYQQVPNNEQFF. The CDR3 DNA follows: TGTGCCAGCAGCTTATATCAACAGGTCCCTAACAATGAGCAGTTCTTC.